The 21 T cell receptor beta chains presented below share a single source sample, sequenced in a study of blood T cell repertoires in COVID-19. Profiled with immunoSEQ multiplex PCR; TCRdb holds only in-frame clones, not every one. Of a few hundred thousand clones listed, about 86% are singletons. The specimen was PBMCs or T cells enriched from blood (not recorded which). The origin of the receptors is a man aged 25-45 years with acute COVID-19.

The rearrangement uses TRBV29-1 and TRBJ2-3; TRBD1 is a possible D gene (6 bases). The V gene lost 7 bases and the J gene lost 1 base, with 15 bases spanning the gap. The CDR3 runs 14 residues. The V gene's germline CDR1 is SQVTM and CDR2 ANQGSEA. The CDR3 here is CSGKHRARTDTQYF. In DNA, the CDR3 is TGCAGCGGGAAACACAGGGCCCGCACAGATACGCAGTATTTT.

The chain uses TRBV10-1 and TRBJ2-2; 7 nucleotides agree with TRBD1. The J segment lost 7 bases and the V segment lost 6 bases, leaving 14 bases of the junction unmatched. This CDR3 is 16 amino acids long. Germline loops: CDR1 WNHNN, CDR2 SYGVQD (reference sequence). The CDR3 protein is CASRRGQVGTNGELFF. The CDR3 DNA follows: TGCGCCAGCAGACGCGGACAGGTAGGTACTAACGGGGAGCTGTTTTTT.

The CDR3 DNA sequence: TGTGCCAGCAGTTTAAGGACTAGCGGGAGATCCCCAGATACGCAGTATTTT. This translates into CASSLRTSGRSPDTQYF. The rearrangement links TRBV6-2 or TRBV6-3 to TRBJ2-3, with TRBD2 matching over 13 bases. CDR3 length: 17 residues. V dropped 4 bases and J dropped 4; count of bases not matched to a gene: 8. Per germline, CDR1 MNHEY and CDR2 SVGEGT.

Details on this clone: One end of the junction fails to match germline, which may point to a read error. The gene calls are TRBV5-1 and TRBJ1-1, with a tentative D call TRBD1 (5 bases). The CDR3 covers 14 residues. Germline V gene data show CDR1 as SGHRS and CDR2 as YFSETQ. In DNA, the CDR3 is TGTGCCAGCACCCTGACAGCCCGGAACACTGAAGCTTTCTTT. It yields the protein CASTLTARNTEAFF.

The J gene is TRBJ1-1, the V gene TRBV28; D unclear. The CDR3 extends over 14 amino acids. V was shortened by 5 bases and J by 0 bases, with 10 bases between the two germline ends. Germline-derived CDR1 and CDR2 are MDHEN and SYDVKM. The CDR3 sequence: CASSASSLNTEAFF. Written as DNA, the CDR3 is TGTGCCAGCAGTGCCTCGAGTTTGAACACTGAAGCTTTCTTT.

J is TRBJ1-1 and V is TRBV6-5; weak D call: TRBD1 (6 bases). The CDR3 length is 15 residues. Germline CDR1 MNHEY, CDR2 SVGAGI. V lost 5 bases and J 11 bases, leaving 24 bases between the germline ends. The CDR3 protein is CASSLAQGKGTPAFF. In nucleotides, the CDR3 is TGTGCCAGCAGTCTAGCCCAGGGGAAAGGGACCCCTGCTTTCTTT.

This clone appeared a single time. The rearrangement uses TRBV7-2 and TRBJ1-5; 9 nucleotides agree with TRBD1. The CDR3 is 14 amino acids. Germline CDR1 SGHTA, CDR2 FQGNSA. The J segment lost 4 bases and the V segment lost 5 bases, leaving 3 bases of the junction unmatched. CDR3 region: CASSQGTGNQPQHF. In DNA form, the CDR3 reads TGTGCCAGCAGCCAAGGGACAGGGAATCAGCCCCAGCATTTT.

V usage is TRBV19 and J usage is TRBJ1-1, with D perhaps matching TRBD1 (6 bases). CDR1 and CDR2 from the germline V gene are LNHDA and SQIVND (reference sequence). Trimming cost V 0 bases and J 2 bases, with 10 bases left between them. The CDR3 has 15 amino acids. The CDR3: CASSIDWTDNTEAFF. CDR3 bases: TGTGCCAGTAGTATAGATTGGACAGACAACACTGAAGCTTTCTTT.

The table lists this clone with a few counts. The rearrangement joins TRBV27 to TRBJ1-2; 10 bases map to TRBD1. The J segment lost 1 base and the V segment lost 4 bases, leaving 12 bases of the junction unmatched. The CDR3 extends over 18 amino acids. Looked up from germline, CDR1 is MNHEY and CDR2 is SMNVEV (reference sequence). CDR3 in DNA: TGTGCCAGCAGTTCCCGGCCGGGACAGGGGTGGAATAACTATGGCTACACCTTC. Its translation is CASSSRPGQGWNNYGYTF.

The V and J genes are TRBV19 and TRBJ2-5; the match to TRBD2 covers 7 bases. This CDR3 has 13 amino acids. Looked up from germline, CDR1 is LNHDA and CDR2 is SQIVND (reference sequence). Trimming at V came to 5 bases and at J to 5 bases, leaving 5 bases not matched to a gene. CDR3 sequence reads: CASSWDYRETQYF. CDR3 DNA: TGTGCCAGTAGTTGGGACTACCGGGAGACCCAGTACTTC.

The rearrangement links TRBV28 to TRBJ1-4; 11 bases are a match to TRBD1. This CDR3 has 16 amino acids. V was clipped by 1 base and J by 7 bases; unmatched bases: 5. CDR1 and CDR2 (germline): MDHEN, SYDVKM. The CDR3 DNA is TGTGCCAGCAGTTTATACCAGGGACAGGGGGGTGAAAAACTGTTTTTT. Translation gives CASSLYQGQGGEKLFF.

V is TRBV5-4 and J is TRBJ2-5; D is possibly TRBD2 (7 bases). CDR1 and CDR2 (germline): SGHNT, YYREEE (reference sequence). CDR3 length: 16 residues. V was trimmed by 0 bases and J by 4 bases, leaving 16 bases between them. The CDR3 sequence is CASSLGSGGAGETQYF. Here the CDR3 DNA reads TGTGCCAGCAGCTTGGGGAGTGGGGGGGCAGGAGAGACCCAGTACTTC. The full variable domain, with the rest looked up from reference TRBV5-4 and TRBJ2-5, is ETGVTQSPTHLIKTRGQQVTLRCSSQSGHNTVSWYQQALGQGPQFIFQYYREEENGRGNFPPRFSGLQFPNYSSELNVNALELDDSALYLCASSLGSGGAGETQYFGPGTRLLVL.

The sample holds one count of this clone. The gene calls are TRBV30 and TRBJ1-4, with D possibly TRBD1 on 5 matching bases. CDR1 is GTSNPN and CDR2 is SVGIG in the germline V gene (reference sequence). The CDR3 extends over 15 amino acids. Trimming shortened V by 0 bases and J by 8 bases, and 16 bases separated the two germline ends. CDR3 nucleotide sequence: TGTGCCTGGAGTGTACGCGGGACCGCTCAGGAAAAACTGTTTTTT. The encoded protein is CAWSVRGTAQEKLFF.

This clone appeared a few times. This sample also contains other DNA sequences that code for the same CDR3. The CDR3 nucleotides read TGTGCCAGCTCACCGACAGCAACTAATGAAAAACTGTTTTTT. Encoded protein: CASSPTATNEKLFF. This chain joins TRBV18 and TRBJ1-4; D may be TRBD1 (5 bases). V lost 3 bases, J lost 0 bases, and 5 bases lay in between. Germline CDR1 reads KGHSH; CDR2 reads LQKENI. This CDR3 has 14 amino acids.

The V gene is TRBV6-5, the J gene TRBJ1-5, with a possible D match to TRBD1 (5 bases). The CDR3 consists of 15 residues. V was cut by 2 bases and J by 6 bases, with 14 bases left in between. CDR1 is MNHEY, CDR2 SVGAGI, per germline. In DNA form, the CDR3 reads TGTGCCAGCAGTTACCTCGGAGGGGAGGCTCAGCCCCAGCATTTT. Residues: CASSYLGGEAQPQHF.

This clone has just a few counts. V gene TRBV19 combines with J gene TRBJ2-1; 13 bases are shared with TRBD2. The trim removed 4 bases at V and 5 bases at J, leaving 5 bases unmatched. CDR3 length: 16 amino acids. The germline CDR1 and CDR2 sequences are LNHDA and SQIVND (reference sequence). The CDR3 nucleotides read TGTGCCAGTAGTACCGGGACTAGCGGGACCCACAATGAGCAGTTCTTC. Translating it yields CASSTGTSGTHNEQFF.

The V call is TRBV5-1, the J call TRBJ1-6, with D maybe TRBD1 (5 bases). V lost 7 bases and J 7 bases, leaving 18 bases between the germline ends. The CDR3 covers 15 residues. Germline V gene sequence: CDR1 SGHRS, CDR2 YFSETQ. For the CDR3, the DNA is TGCGCCAGCCGGGAGGCCCAGGGAAGGAATTCACCCCTCCACTTT. Its translation is CASREAQGRNSPLHF.

V gene TRBV2 combines with J gene TRBJ2-1; 10 nucleotides line up with TRBD1. The V gene end was trimmed by 6 bases and the J gene end by 6 bases; junction bases not matched to a gene: 2. This CDR3 contains 13 residues. Germline CDR1 SNHLY, CDR2 FYNNEI. CDR3 residues: CASSRTGGNEQFF. The CDR3 bases are TGTGCCAGCAGCAGGACAGGGGGCAATGAGCAGTTCTTC.

The chain joins TRBV4-1 to TRBJ1-2, with 9 bases fitting TRBD1. CDR3 length: 13 amino acids. Trimming took 5 bases from V and 7 from J; bases not matched to a gene: 5. CDR1 and CDR2 from the germline V gene are MGHRA and YSYEKL. The CDR3 here is CASSSDRGAGYTF. Written as DNA, the CDR3 is TGCGCCAGCAGCTCTGACAGGGGGGCTGGCTACACCTTC.

The V and J genes are TRBV7-8 and TRBJ2-3; 12 nucleotides line up with TRBD2. Germline CDR1 reads SGHVS; CDR2 reads FQNEAQ. The CDR3 covers 17 residues. V was pared by 7 bases and J by 0 bases, with 8 bases of the junction left unmatched. The DNA for the CDR3 is TGTGCCAGCACGAGACTAGCGGGAGACTTTAGCACAGATACGCAGTATTTT. Protein product: CASTRLAGDFSTDTQYF.

This clone turned up a few times. The DNA of the CDR3 is TGTGCCAGTGGGGACAGGGAGAGGTATGGCTACACCTTC. Amino acids: CASGDRERYGYTF. V is TRBV19 and J is TRBJ1-2; 9 bases map to TRBD1. V trimming: 8 bases; J trimming: 5 bases; junction bases outside the gene matches: 6. This CDR3 region has 13 residues. CDR1 is LNHDA, CDR2 SQIVND, per germline (reference sequence).